This T cell receptor (beta chain) derives from a study of T-cell reconstitution after alpha-beta-depleted transplantation in children. Findings and limits, study-wide: Several hundred graft clones that had expanded were reportedly the source of alpha-beta T cells about two months after transplant. From newly produced T cells came most of the T-cell counts and diversity one year after transplant. In some patients, recipient T cells and intrathymic progenitors surviving conditioning explained high day-60 diversity.

This clonotype has ten or more counts. What it binds is not known. Preparation of the TCRbeta library used unique molecular identifiers. From the PCR reads, TCRdb called clonotypes with MiXCR, one entry per CDR3 protein. This repertoire shows around 200,000 distinct CDR3 sequences, about a tenth found once; its top ten account for roughly 30%. Germline loops: CDR1 DFQATT, CDR2 SNEGSKA (reference sequence). V gave up 3 bases and J gave up 0 bases, with 9 bases separating them. This CDR3 is 13 amino acids long. The material sequenced was PBMCs, taken before TCRalphabeta/CD19-depleted stem cell transplant. This TCR came from a child in the first two years of life with acute myeloid leukemia, due to receive a stem cell transplant. The chain is built from TRBV20-1 and TRBJ2-7; D gene uncertain. CDR3 sequence reads: CSASLPSSYEQYF. CDR3 in DNA: TGCAGTGCTAGTCTGCCATCCTCCTACGAGCAGTACTTC.